These T cell receptor beta chains were read from a single sample in a study of PD-1 blockade in classical Hodgkin lymphoma. TCRdb's copy holds only in-frame clones and misses some; the assay was immunoSEQ multiplex PCR. The sample includes fewer than 15,000 clones, around 86% seen only once; the top ten take 30% to 45%. The material sequenced was peripheral blood mononuclear cells (PBMCs), taken at baseline. These receptors were collected from a human donor with classical Hodgkin lymphoma. Both conserved end residues are part of each CDR3. The D gene is left open where the match is weak. Rows may omit the clone size; those that give it use once, few, many or a size class.

J	D	V	size	DNA	CDR3
TRBJ2-1	TRBD1	TRBV30	.	TGTGCCTTGGACAGGTCCCTCTCCTACAATGAGCAGTTCTTC	CALDRSLSYNEQFF
TRBJ1-2	TRBD1	TRBV6-6	.	TGTGCCAGCAGACCTGGGACAGGGGCTGGCTACACCTTC	CASRPGTGAGYTF
TRBJ2-3	.	TRBV29-1	.	TGCAGCGTTGAAGAGGGCAGGGGATCGGATACGCAGTATTTT	CSVEEGRGSDTQYF
TRBJ2-5	TRBD1	TRBV2	.	TGTGCCAGCAGAAGACAGGGAGAAGAGACCCAGTACTTC	CASRRQGEETQYF
TRBJ1-2	.	TRBV13	.	TGTGCCAGCAGCTCCCAAGGAGACTATGGCTACACCTTC	CASSSQGDYGYTF
TRBJ2-2	.	TRBV18	.	TGTGCCAGCTCACAGGGTAGTTCCGGGGAGCTGTTTTTT	CASSQGSSGELFF
TRBJ1-1	TRBD1	TRBV29-1	.	TGCAGCGTAGTACCGGGACAGTCATTCAACACTGAAGCTTTCTTT	CSVVPGQSFNTEAFF
TRBJ1-6	.	TRBV9	.	TGTGCCAGCAGCGTAGATACCCACCGACAGGTGAGCTCCTATAATTCACCCCTCCACTTT	CASSVDTHRQVSSYNSPLHF
TRBJ2-2	.	TRBV29-1	.	TGCAGCGTTGAATCGGGACCAGGGACCGAACACCGGGGAGCTGTTTTT	CSVESGPGTEHRGAVF
TRBJ2-7	.	TRBV6-5	.	TGTGCCAGCAGTTACAAAGGCTACGAGCAGTACTTC	CASSYKGYEQYF
TRBJ2-5	TRBD2	TRBV5-1	.	TGCGCCAGCAGCTTCCCGACTAGCGGGGGCCCCGTGGTTCAAGAGACCCAGTACTTC	CASSFPTSGGPVVQETQYF
TRBJ2-7	TRBD1	TRBV7-2	.	TGTGCCAGCAGCTTAGCCCCCGGGACAGGGATTCCCTACGAGCAGTACTTC	CASSLAPGTGIPYEQYF
TRBJ2-7	.	TRBV5-1	.	TGCGCCAGCAGCTTGGCCGGGCCGTGGGAGCGGATAACCTACGAGCAGTACTTC	CASSLAGPWERITYEQYF
TRBJ2-5	TRBD1	TRBV27	.	TGTGCCAGCAGTTTACCCAGAGACAGGGCCCTCAGAGAGACCCAGTACTTC	CASSLPRDRALRETQYF
TRBJ2-5	.	TRBV9	.	.	CASSVGGGTLYF
TRBJ2-3	.	TRBV19	.	TGTGCCAGTAGTATACAGGGTGGGTACACAGATACGCAGTATTTT	CASSIQGGYTDTQYF
TRBJ2-3	.	TRBV5-1	.	TGCGCCAGCAGCTTCGACGCAGATACGCAGTATTTT	CASSFDADTQYF
TRBJ2-5	.	TRBV18	.	TGTGCCAGCTCAATCGGGACCGAAGAGACCCAGTACTTC	CASSIGTEETQYF
TRBJ1-5	.	TRBV6-6	.	TGTGCCAGCAGTTACGGGGTTAGCGATCAGCCCCAGCATTTT	CASSYGVSDQPQHF
TRBJ2-1	TRBD1	TRBV7-3	.	TGTGCCAGCAGCTCACAGGGGAATGAGCAGTTCTTC	CASSSQGNEQFF
TRBJ1-4	.	TRBV5-5	.	TGTGCCAGCAGCCTTGACCCAACTAATGAAAAACTGTTTTTT	CASSLDPTNEKLFF
TRBJ2-7	.	TRBV2	.	TGTGCCAGCAGCGTAAGCCCCTTCTACGAGCAGTACTTC	CASSVSPFYEQYF
TRBJ1-5	.	TRBV7-2	.	TGTGCCAGCAGCTTAGAAGGGATGCAGCCCCAGCATTTT	CASSLEGMQPQHF
TRBJ1-5	TRBD1	TRBV19	.	TGTGCCAGTAGTCAAACAGGGGGCGCGGGCAATCAGCCCCAGCATTTT	CASSQTGGAGNQPQHF
TRBJ2-7	.	TRBV18	.	TGTGCCAGCTCACCACCTTCAGGGGCCCACGAGCAGTACTTC	CASSPPSGAHEQYF
TRBJ1-1	.	TRBV7-9	.	TGTGCCAGCAGCTTAAGCCCTGAAGCTTTCTTT	CASSLSPEAFF
TRBJ2-2	TRBD1	TRBV7-3	.	TGTGCCAGCAGCCCCGGGACAGTGAACACCGGGGAGCTGTTTTTT	CASSPGTVNTGELFF
TRBJ1-5	TRBD1	TRBV11-2	.	TGTGCCAGCAGCGGACTACAGGGGACCCAGCATTTT	CASSGLQGTQHF
TRBJ2-1	.	TRBV7-8	.	TGTGCCAGCAGCTTGCGCCAACCCTTTCACAATGAGCAGTTCTTC	CASSLRQPFHNEQFF
TRBJ1-1	.	TRBV15	.	TGTGCCACCAGCACCGACAGCACTGAAGCTTTCTTT	CATSTDSTEAFF
TRBJ1-2	.	TRBV7-3	.	TGTGCCAGCAGCTTACAAGGGGGTGATTATGGCTACACCTTC	CASSLQGGDYGYTF
TRBJ2-3	TRBD1	TRBV7-3	.	TGTGCCAGCAGCCAGTTGCAGGGGGCAGGCACAGATACGCAGTATTTT	CASSQLQGAGTDTQYF
TRBJ1-2	.	TRBV5-1	.	TGCGCCAGCAGCTTGGAACGGACCAACTATGGCTACACCTTC	CASSLERTNYGYTF
TRBJ1-1	.	TRBV11-2	.	TGTGCCAGCAGCTTAGGACAGGTGTACACTGAAGCTTTCTTT	CASSLGQVYTEAFF
TRBJ1-4	.	TRBV28	.	TGTGCCAGCAGTCCGGCGGGACTCCCAGAAAAACTGTTTTTT	CASSPAGLPEKLFF
TRBJ1-2	.	TRBV19	.	TGTGCCAGTAGGAGTCAGGCAGGGGCTGGGTATGGCTACACCTTC	CASRSQAGAGYGYTF
TRBJ1-1	.	TRBV29-1	.	TGCAGCGTTGAGAGACAGCCTAACACTGAAGCTTTCTTT	CSVERQPNTEAFF
TRBJ2-7	.	TRBV28	.	TGTGCCAGCAGTTTAATGGGATACGAGCAGTACTTC	CASSLMGYEQYF
TRBJ1-1	TRBD1	TRBV5-4	.	TGTGCCAGCAGGACGGGACAGGGGAACACTGAAGCTTTCTTT	CASRTGQGNTEAFF
TRBJ2-3	.	TRBV7-3	once	TGTGCCAGCAGCTTTGGGGGTGCGGATACGCAGTATTTT	CASSFGGADTQYF
TRBJ1-4	TRBD1	TRBV6-5	.	TGTGCCAGAGGGACAGGGATGGAAAAACTGTTTTTT	CARGTGMEKLFF
TRBJ1-1	.	TRBV6-5	.	TGTGCCAGCAGTTATTTCGGGGTCTTGAACACTGAAGCTTTCTTT	CASSYFGVLNTEAFF
TRBJ2-1	TRBD1	TRBV27	once	TGTGCCAGCAGTTTACAGGGGGCGCATCCTGAGCAGTTCTTC	CASSLQGAHPEQFF
TRBJ2-7	TRBD1	TRBV7-2	.	TGTGCCAGCAGTTTCGACAGGGGACACGCCTACGAGCAGTACTTC	CASSFDRGHAYEQYF
TRBJ1-6	TRBD1	TRBV5-8	.	TGTGCCAGCAGGGGGATGGACAGGCACCCTAATTCACCCCTCCACTTT	CASRGMDRHPNSPLHF
TRBJ2-7	.	TRBV4-2	.	TGTGCCAGCAGCCAAGTTGGCTACGAGCAGTACTTC	CASSQVGYEQYF
TRBJ1-1	TRBD1	TRBV6-1	.	TGTGCCAGCAGTGCACAGGGGGATACTGAAGCTTTCTTT	CASSAQGDTEAFF
TRBJ2-1	TRBD2	TRBV7-9	few	TGTGCCAGCAGCTTAAAGGGGCTAGCGGGAATTAGCTCCTACAATGAGCAGTTCTTC	CASSLKGLAGISSYNEQFF
TRBJ1-2	.	TRBV20-1	few	TGCAGTGCTAGAACAAACGAAGGCTACACCTTC	CSARTNEGYTF
TRBJ2-2	TRBD1	TRBV11-2	.	TGTGCCAGCAGGGACAGGGGGAACACCGGGGAGCTGTTTTTT	CASRDRGNTGELFF
TRBJ1-1	TRBD1	TRBV2	.	TGTGCCAGCAGTGAAGTGGGGACAGGGGTGAACACTGAAGCTTTCTTT	CASSEVGTGVNTEAFF
TRBJ2-1	TRBD2	TRBV6-1	.	TGTGCCAGCAGTTGGCGGGGGGGCCACGATGAGCAGTTCTTC	CASSWRGGHDEQFF
TRBJ1-2	.	TRBV6-5	once	TGTGCCAGCAGTTACGGCAGTCGGGGCTATGGCTACACCTTC	CASSYGSRGYGYTF
TRBJ1-2	TRBD1	TRBV2	.	TGTGCCAGTGACAGGGCTTCCAACTATGGCTACACCTTC	CASDRASNYGYTF
TRBJ2-7	.	TRBV2	large	TGTGCCACCTTTGGGGGGACCTACGAGCAGTACTTC	CATFGGTYEQYF
TRBJ1-1	.	TRBV5-6	once	TGTGCCAGCAGGAATTCCCAGGGGAGGCGAACTGAAGCTTTCTTT	CASRNSQGRRTEAFF
TRBJ2-1	.	TRBV5-1	once	TGCGCCAGCAGCTTGATCCAGGGGTCTAACAATGAGCAGTTCTTC	CASSLIQGSNNEQFF